A single sample is the source of the 30 T cell receptor beta chains below, sequenced in a study of blood T cell repertoires in COVID-19. Produced via immunoSEQ multiplex PCR; TCRdb's table is partial and in-frame only. The profile shows roughly 190,000 clones, 76% of them singletons. The specimen was peripheral blood. These receptor sequences come from a woman aged 45-65 years with active or convalescent COVID-19.

The chain carries TRBV11-3 and TRBJ2-1; 12 bases fit TRBD2. The V segment lost 1 base and the J segment 9 bases; nucleotides outside the gene matches: 4. CDR3 size: 15 residues. CDR1 SGHNT and CDR2 YENEEA come from the germline V gene. CDR3 nucleotides: TGTGCCAGCAGCTTAGGACTAGCGGGAGACGGTGAGCAGTTCTTC. The encoded protein is CASSLGLAGDGEQFF.

The rearrangement links TRBV6-1 to TRBJ1-5; tentatively, D is TRBD1 (6 bases). CDR3 length: 15 amino acids. Trimming cost V 3 bases and J 7 bases, with 16 bases left between them. In germline, CDR1 is MNHNS, CDR2 SASEGT. CDR3 bases: TGTGCCAGCAGTGATCCCTGGGGAGGGGGACAGCCCCAGCATTTT. Protein product: CASSDPWGGGQPQHF.

The CDR3: CASSQATSGGVSTQYF. The CDR3 nucleotides are TGTGCCAGCAGCCAAGCCACGAGCGGGGGTGTATCTACGCAGTATTTT. This chain links TRBV14 with TRBJ2-3; 8 positions agree with TRBD2. The CDR3 totals 16 residues. Germline loops: CDR1 SGHDN, CDR2 FVKESK. Trimming removed 1 base from V and 8 bases from J; junction bases left unmatched: 11.

V and J are TRBV29-1 and TRBJ2-6; no clear D. This CDR3 is built from 13 residues. V lost 4 bases, J lost 3 bases, and 7 bases lay in between. The V gene's germline CDR1 is SQVTM and CDR2 ANQGSEA. The CDR3 region is CSVALSGANVLTF. The CDR3, as DNA: TGCAGCGTTGCGTTGAGTGGGGCCAACGTCCTGACTTTC.

The rearrangement uses TRBV14 and TRBJ2-5; the match to TRBD1 covers 11 bases. CDR1 and CDR2 (germline): SGHDN, FVKESK. Unmatched junction bases numbered 4, after V lost 2 bases and J lost 5 bases. This CDR3 is built from 15 residues. The CDR3 DNA is TGTGCCAGCAGCCAATGGGACAGGGGGAAGGAGACCCAGTACTTC. Protein: CASSQWDRGKETQYF.

The rearrangement links TRBV7-2 to TRBJ1-1; a possible D gene is TRBD1 (6 bases). Germline CDR1 and CDR2: SGHTA and FQGNSA. With 5 bases removed from V and 1 base from J, the gap between germline ends came to 14 bases. The CDR3 loop spans 15 amino acids. CDR3 nucleotides: TGTGCCAGCAGCCGTAAGGGACACGCGAACACTGAAGCTTTCTTT. As protein: CASSRKGHANTEAFF. Combining the CDR3 with reference TRBV7-2 and TRBJ1-1 gives the whole variable domain GAGVSQSPSNKVTEKGKDVELRCDPISGHTALYWYRQSLGQGLEFLIYFQGNSAPDKSGLPSDRFSAERTGGSVSTLTIQRTQQEDSAVYLCASSRKGHANTEAFFGQGTRLTVV.

The chain carries TRBV19 and TRBJ1-5; D might be TRBD1 (5 bases). The CDR3 totals 16 residues. V was cut by 1 base and J by 2 bases, with 12 bases left in between. Germline CDR1 is LNHDA and CDR2 is SQIVND (reference sequence). This CDR3 reads CASSIGGRVGNQPQHF. The CDR3 bases are TGTGCCAGTAGTATAGGGGGGAGGGTCGGCAATCAGCCCCAGCATTTT.

This chain links TRBV7-8 with TRBJ1-1; TRBD1 might be the D (6 bases). Germline V lookup: CDR1 SGHVS, CDR2 FQNEAQ. The V gene lost 5 bases and the J gene lost 1 base, with 8 bases spanning the gap. The CDR3 has 13 residues. The CDR3 coding sequence is TGTGCCAGCAGCAGGACAGAGAACACTGAAGCTTTCTTT. Protein sequence: CASSRTENTEAFF.

V usage is TRBV4-3 and J usage is TRBJ1-4, with D possibly being TRBD1 (6 bases). The germline gives CDR1 LGHNA, CDR2 YSLEER. The ends were cut back, 4 bases at V and 5 bases at J, with 11 bases in the middle. The CDR3 consists of 14 residues. The CDR3: CASSLGQRNEKLFF. The CDR3 nucleotides read TGCGCCAGCAGCCTCGGACAGCGCAATGAAAAACTGTTTTTT.

The chain combines TRBV18 with TRBJ1-3; D may be TRBD1 (6 bases). Germline V gene data show CDR1 as KGHSH and CDR2 as LQKENI. This CDR3 has 17 amino acids. Trimming cost V 3 bases and J 0 bases, with 15 bases left between them. In nucleotides, the CDR3 is TGTGCCAGCTCACCTTACGACAGGACTCTCTCTGGAAACACCATATATTTT. Amino acids: CASSPYDRTLSGNTIYF.

The chain recombines TRBV28 with TRBJ2-1; 7 bases map to TRBD2. Germline CDR1 reads MDHEN; CDR2 reads SYDVKM. V trimming: 11 bases; J trimming: 0 bases; junction bases outside the gene matches: 7. This CDR3 is 14 amino acids long. The CDR3 sequence: CASRRGNSYNEQFF. The CDR3 bases are TGTGCCTCCAGGCGGGGGAACTCCTACAATGAGCAGTTCTTC. Combining the CDR3 with reference TRBV28 and TRBJ2-1 gives the whole variable domain DVKVTQSSRYLVKRTGEKVFLECVQDMDHENMFWYRQDPGLGLRLIYFSYDVKMKEKGDIPEGYSVSREKKERFSLILESASTNQTSMYLCASRRGNSYNEQFFGPGTRLTVL.

The rearrangement links TRBV5-1 to TRBJ1-4; 7 nucleotides agree with TRBD1. The CDR3 has 15 residues. The V gene end was trimmed by 0 bases and the J gene end by 4 bases; junction bases not matched to a gene: 3. The germline V gene has CDR1 SGHRS and CDR2 YFSETQ. CDR3: CASSLEGAGNEKLFF. CDR3 bases: TGCGCCAGCAGCTTGGAGGGGGCCGGTAATGAAAAACTGTTTTTT.

The chain carries TRBV29-1 and TRBJ2-6; 7 bases line up with TRBD1. Per the germline V gene, CDR1 is SQVTM and CDR2 is ANQGSEA. This CDR3 spans 14 amino acids. V shed 7 bases and J 4 bases; nucleotides not matched to a gene: 7. The CDR3 DNA reads TGCAGCGCTCAAGGGGGCCCCGGGGCCAACGTCCTGACTTTC. Protein sequence: CSAQGGPGANVLTF.

This rearrangement joins TRBV20-1 to TRBJ1-1; no reliable D call. The ends were cut back, 3 bases at V and 10 bases at J, with 18 bases in the middle. The CDR3 has 13 amino acids. Germline assignment: CDR1 DFQATT and CDR2 SNEGSKA (reference sequence). In nucleotides, the CDR3 is TGCAGTGCTAGTATCTTTGGGGTTGGGAGAGCTTTCTTT. It is translated as CSASIFGVGRAFF.

This chain connects TRBV10-3 to TRBJ2-1; 8 nucleotides align to TRBD2. The junction had 4 bases not matched to a gene; V was cut back by 2 bases and J by 10 bases. The CDR3 has 13 residues. From germline, CDR1 is ENHRY and CDR2 SYGVKD. The CDR3 region is CAISEREGLEQFF. The CDR3 DNA reads as TGTGCCATCAGTGAGCGGGAGGGACTCGAGCAGTTCTTC.

The rearrangement joins TRBV5-4 to TRBJ2-7; TRBD1 is a possible D gene (6 bases). Germline loops: CDR1 SGHNT, CDR2 YYREEE (reference sequence). Trimming took 4 bases from V and 1 from J, leaving 15 bases between them. The CDR3 contains 15 residues. The CDR3 reads CASSTQLGTSYEQYF. The CDR3 DNA reads as TGTGCCAGCAGCACTCAGTTGGGGACATCCTACGAGCAGTACTTC.

The DNA of the CDR3 is TGCGCCAGCAGCCAGAGCCTCGGGGCTGGAAACACCATATATTTT. This encodes CASSQSLGAGNTIYF. The rearrangement uses TRBV4-3 and TRBJ1-3; no clear D. The germline CDR1 and CDR2 sequences are LGHNA and YSLEER. V was cut by 3 bases and J by 2 bases, with 11 bases left in between. The CDR3 loop spans 15 amino acids.

The V gene is TRBV27, the J gene TRBJ2-7; TRBD1 matches at 10 bases. This CDR3 contains 18 residues. Trimming at V came to 0 bases and at J to 3 bases, leaving 11 bases not matched to a gene. The germline V gene encodes CDR1 MNHEY and CDR2 SMNVEV (reference sequence). The CDR3 loop is CASSLSGTGASKIYEQYF. DNA of the CDR3: TGTGCCAGCAGTTTATCCGGGACAGGGGCGTCCAAAATCTACGAGCAGTACTTC.

This clone was found once. The chain recombines TRBV9 with TRBJ1-3, with D possibly matching TRBD1 (5 bases). V shed 4 bases and J shed 4 bases, with 9 bases lying between them. Germline V gene lookup returns CDR1 SGDLS and CDR2 YYNGEE. This CDR3 region has 13 residues. The CDR3 DNA reads TGTGCCAGCAGCCTCAGGGTGGGAAACACCATATATTTT. Translated, it gives CASSLRVGNTIYF. The complete variable domain, with remaining parts taken from reference TRBV9 and TRBJ1-3, reads DSGVTQTPKHLITATGQRVTLRCSPRSGDLSVYWYQQSLDQGLQFLIQYYNGEERAKGNILERFSAQQFPDLHSELNLSSLELGDSALYFCASSLRVGNTIYFGEGSWLTVV.

V gene TRBV28 combines with J gene TRBJ2-7; D might be TRBD1 (5 bases). The V gene lost 2 bases and the J gene lost 1 base, with 9 bases spanning the gap. Germline CDR1 is MDHEN and CDR2 is SYDVKM. This CDR3 has 14 residues. In nucleotides, the CDR3 is TGTGCCAGCAGTTTAACAGGTCTATCCTACGAGCAGTACTTC. Its translation is CASSLTGLSYEQYF.

The chain has TRBV11-2 and TRBJ2-2; D is perhaps TRBD2 (6 bases). The CDR3 totals 17 residues. V was trimmed by 0 bases and J by 3 bases, leaving 14 bases between them. Germline CDR1 and CDR2: SGHAT and FQNNGV. The CDR3 DNA is TGTGCCAGCAGCTTAGATCCTCTCAGGGACTACACCGGGGAGCTGTTTTTT. Residues: CASSLDPLRDYTGELFF.

The gene calls are TRBV5-5 and TRBJ1-4; D unresolved. The V end was cut by 4 bases, the J end by 8 bases, with 15 bases between. The CDR3 extends over 14 amino acids. Per germline, CDR1 SGHKS and CDR2 YYEKEE (reference sequence). The CDR3 reads CASSQWERAEKLFF. In DNA form, the CDR3 reads TGTGCCAGCAGCCAGTGGGAGCGGGCAGAAAAACTGTTTTTT.

The V gene is TRBV7-3, the J gene TRBJ1-2, with 7 bases lining up with TRBD1. Germline V gene lookup returns CDR1 SGHTA and CDR2 FQGTGA. The CDR3 runs to 17 residues. J was trimmed by 2 bases and V by 3 bases; bases with no gene match: 12. This chain's CDR3 is CASSFSETRGLNYGYTF. The DNA of the CDR3 is TGTGCCAGCAGCTTCTCAGAAACCAGGGGGTTAAACTATGGCTACACCTTC.

V gene TRBV5-1 combines with J gene TRBJ1-2, with D perhaps TRBD1 (6 bases). Looked up from germline, CDR1 is SGHRS and CDR2 is YFSETQ. The CDR3 has 15 residues. V was pared by 3 bases and J by 4 bases, with 16 bases between. CDR3 region: CASSSQGGSSYGYTF. CDR3 DNA sequence: TGCGCCAGCAGCTCACAGGGAGGGAGCTCCTATGGCTACACCTTC.

The V gene is TRBV5-1, the J gene TRBJ2-7, with 7 nucleotides matching TRBD2. With 0 bases clipped from V and 4 bases from J, the junction kept 13 bases outside the gene matches. CDR3 length: 17 residues. In germline, CDR1 is SGHRS, CDR2 YFSETQ. The CDR3 DNA follows: TGCGCCAGCAGCTTGGGGGTGGGGACCGGGAGGACATACGAGCAGTACTTC. Amino acid sequence: CASSLGVGTGRTYEQYF.

V and J are TRBV25-1 and TRBJ1-4; TRBD1 matches 8 bases. The CDR3 runs to 14 residues. CDR1 MGHDK and CDR2 SYGVNS come from the germline V gene. V gave up 6 bases and J gave up 15 bases; unmatched junction bases: 15. The DNA of the CDR3 is TGTGCCAGCAGCCCCAAAGGAGACAGGGGAGGGTTGTTTTTT. Translated: CASSPKGDRGGLFF.

This clone is a singleton in its sample. The chain joins TRBV5-1 to TRBJ1-4; D is uncertain. The V end lost 2 bases, the J end lost 8 bases, and 13 bases lay between the germline ends. The CDR3 has 14 residues. Germline CDR1 SGHRS, CDR2 YFSETQ. For the CDR3, the DNA is TGCGCCAGCAGCTTCGATGGGTTCGGGGAAAAACTGTTTTTT. Protein product: CASSFDGFGEKLFF.

The chain recombines TRBV18 with TRBJ1-2; no clear D. V was pared by 0 bases and J by 0 bases, with 11 bases between. CDR3 size: 16 residues. Germline V CDR1 and CDR2: KGHSH, LQKENI. This CDR3 reads CASSPPPRFTNYGYTF. DNA for the CDR3: TGTGCCAGCTCACCACCCCCCCGGTTTACTAACTATGGCTACACCTTC. The full variable domain, in which reference TRBV18 and TRBJ1-2 provide the parts outside the CDR3, is NAGVMQNPRHLVRRRGQEARLRCSPMKGHSHVYWYRQLPEEGLKFMVYLQKENIIDESGMPKERFSAEFPKEGPSILRIQQVVRGDSAAYFCASSPPPRFTNYGYTFGSGTRLTVV.

This chain joins TRBV6-5 and TRBJ2-1, with TRBD2 matching over 11 bases. Germline-derived CDR1 and CDR2 are MNHEY and SVGAGI. With V trimmed by 5 bases and J by 3 bases, 3 bases remained unmatched. The CDR3 contains 15 residues. The CDR3 loop reads CASSKLAGDYNEQFF. The CDR3 DNA follows: TGTGCCAGCAGTAAACTAGCGGGGGACTACAATGAGCAGTTCTTC.

The genes are TRBV3-1 (or the pseudogene TRBV3-2) and TRBJ2-1, with TRBD2 matching over 8 bases. This CDR3 spans 13 amino acids. J was trimmed by 9 bases and V by 5 bases; bases with no gene match: 6. Germline lookup yields CDR1 LGHDT and CDR2 YNNKEL (reference sequence). For the CDR3, the DNA is TGTGCCAGCAGCTATGGACTAGCTGGTGAGCAGTTCTTC. Its translation is CASSYGLAGEQFF.